This T cell receptor beta chain was retrieved from a study of blood T cell repertoires in COVID-19. The overall study: Acute-phase and convalescent COVID-19 samples originated in the United States, Italy and Spain. T cells, B-cell-depleted T cells, or PBMCs supplied cDNA or gDNA.

CDR1 is KGHSH, CDR2 LQKENI, per germline. The CDR3 contains 13 residues. V lost 5 bases, J lost 7 bases, and 14 bases lay in between. Profiled with immunoSEQ multiplex PCR; TCRdb holds only in-frame clones, not every one. The table lists some 150,000 clones, approximately 80% of them singletons, with about an eighth in the top ten. The receptor's source is a woman aged 60 to 75 with COVID-19, enrolled during active disease. The rearrangement uses TRBV18 and TRBJ1-1; D perhaps matches TRBD1 (6 bases). Sequences were obtained from peripheral blood. The CDR3 region is CASSISGHFEAFF. In DNA, the CDR3 is TGTGCCAGCTCAATCTCGGGACATTTTGAAGCTTTCTTT.